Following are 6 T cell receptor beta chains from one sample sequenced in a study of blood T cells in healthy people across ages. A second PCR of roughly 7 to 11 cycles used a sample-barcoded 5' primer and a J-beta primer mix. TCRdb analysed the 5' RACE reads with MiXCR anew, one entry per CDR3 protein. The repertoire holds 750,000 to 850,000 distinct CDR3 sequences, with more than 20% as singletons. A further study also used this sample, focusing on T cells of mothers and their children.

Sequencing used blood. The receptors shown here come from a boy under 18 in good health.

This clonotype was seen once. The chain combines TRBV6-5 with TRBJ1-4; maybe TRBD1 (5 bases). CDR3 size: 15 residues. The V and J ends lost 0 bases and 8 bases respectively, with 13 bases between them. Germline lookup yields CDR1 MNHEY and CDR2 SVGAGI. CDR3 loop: CASSYSYGGGEKLFF. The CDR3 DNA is TGTGCCAGCAGTTACTCGTACGGGGGAGGGGAAAAACTGTTTTTT.

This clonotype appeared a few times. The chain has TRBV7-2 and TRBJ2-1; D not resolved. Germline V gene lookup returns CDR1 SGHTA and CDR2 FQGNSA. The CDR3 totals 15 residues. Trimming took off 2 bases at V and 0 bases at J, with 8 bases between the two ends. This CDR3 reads CASSLFLSSYNEQFF. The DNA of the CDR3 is TGTGCCAGCAGCTTATTTCTCAGCTCCTACAATGAGCAGTTCTTC.

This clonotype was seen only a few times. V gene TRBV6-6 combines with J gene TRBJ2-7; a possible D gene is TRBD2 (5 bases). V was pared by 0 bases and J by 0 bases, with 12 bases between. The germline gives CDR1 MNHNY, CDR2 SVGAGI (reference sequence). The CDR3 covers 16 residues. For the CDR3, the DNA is TGTGCCAGCAGTTACTCCGGGAAACCCGCCTCCTACGAGCAGTACTTC. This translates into CASSYSGKPASYEQYF.

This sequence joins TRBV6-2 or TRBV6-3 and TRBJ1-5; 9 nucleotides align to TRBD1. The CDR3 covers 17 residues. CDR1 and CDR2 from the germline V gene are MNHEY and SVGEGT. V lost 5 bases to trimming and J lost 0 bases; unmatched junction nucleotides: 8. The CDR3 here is CASSKDRGDYSNQPQHF. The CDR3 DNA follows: TGTGCCAGCAGTAAGGACAGGGGCGATTATAGCAATCAGCCCCAGCATTTT.

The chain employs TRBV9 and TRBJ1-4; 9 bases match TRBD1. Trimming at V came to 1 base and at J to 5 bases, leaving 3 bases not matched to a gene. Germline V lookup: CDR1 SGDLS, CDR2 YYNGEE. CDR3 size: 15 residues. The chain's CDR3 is CASSVLGQGNEKLFF. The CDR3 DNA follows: TGTGCCAGCAGCGTACTCGGACAGGGGAATGAAAAACTGTTTTTT.

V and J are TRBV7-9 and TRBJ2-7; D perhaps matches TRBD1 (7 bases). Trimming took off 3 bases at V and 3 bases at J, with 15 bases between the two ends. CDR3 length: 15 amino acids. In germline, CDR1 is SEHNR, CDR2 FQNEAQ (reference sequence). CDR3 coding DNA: TGTGCCAGCAGCTTCTCGGAGGGGGCGTTCTACGAGCAGTACTTC. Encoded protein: CASSFSEGAFYEQYF.